The rows below give T cell receptor beta chains drawn from one sample of a study of T-cell reconstitution after alpha-beta-depleted transplantation in children. TCRdb processed the PCR reads anew with MiXCR; each CDR3 protein has one entry. The sample holds 500,000 or so distinct CDR3 sequences; about 31% are singletons and the top ten take approximately 2.3%. Here the sequenced sample was PBMCs from the stem cell graft donor, taken from the stem cell graft. Receptor source: a human donor who donated a stem cell graft to a child with aplastic anemia. Both conserved end residues are part of each CDR3. The order of the fields is V gene, D gene, clone size, J gene, CDR3 DNA, CDR3 protein. The D gene is left open where the match is weak. Only some rows state a clone size, as once, few, many or a class for expanded clones.

v_call: TRBV5-1; d_call: -; clone_size: -; j_call: TRBJ2-2; cdr3_nt: TGCGCCAGCAGCATAGGGGCCGGGGAGCTGTTTTTT; cdr3_aa: CASSIGAGELFF
v_call: TRBV15; d_call: TRBD2; clone_size: -; j_call: TRBJ2-1; cdr3_nt: TGTGCCACCAGCTCAATGACTAGCGGGATCGATAATGAGCAGTTCTTC; cdr3_aa: CATSSMTSGIDNEQFF
v_call: TRBV20-1; d_call: TRBD1; clone_size: few; j_call: TRBJ1-2; cdr3_nt: TGCAGTGCTAGTTGGGCCAGGGGGGTCGATGGCTACACCTTC; cdr3_aa: CSASWARGVDGYTF
v_call: TRBV2; d_call: -; clone_size: -; j_call: TRBJ2-1; cdr3_nt: TGTGCCAGCAGTGAAGGAGGTGATGAGCAGTTCTTC; cdr3_aa: CASSEGGDEQFF
v_call: TRBV11-2; d_call: TRBD2; clone_size: few; j_call: TRBJ2-1; cdr3_nt: TGTGCCAGCAGCTTAGTAGTGGCTAGCGGGAGCTTTCAGGCTTCTGAGCAGTTCTTC; cdr3_aa: CASSLVVASGSFQASEQFF
v_call: TRBV20-1; d_call: -; clone_size: many; j_call: TRBJ2-1; cdr3_nt: TGCAGTGCTAGAGATATTGGGGGTTACAATGAGCAGTTCTTC; cdr3_aa: CSARDIGGYNEQFF
v_call: TRBV15; d_call: TRBD1; clone_size: -; j_call: TRBJ2-1; cdr3_nt: TGTGCCACCAGCAGAGAGTACAGGGGGCAGAATGAGCAGTTCTTC; cdr3_aa: CATSREYRGQNEQFF
v_call: TRBV7-2; d_call: TRBD2; clone_size: few; j_call: TRBJ2-1; cdr3_nt: TGTGCCAGCAGCGCGCCGGGACTAGCGGGAGGACTCGAGCAGTTCTTC; cdr3_aa: CASSAPGLAGGLEQFF
v_call: TRBV5-1; d_call: -; clone_size: -; j_call: TRBJ2-2; cdr3_nt: TGCGCCAGCAGCCGACAGATGAACACCGGGGAGCTGTTTTTT; cdr3_aa: CASSRQMNTGELFF
v_call: TRBV12-3/TRBV12-4; d_call: -; clone_size: -; j_call: TRBJ2-2; cdr3_nt: TGTGCCAGCGAGCTTCGGGGCACCGGGGAGCTGTTTTTT; cdr3_aa: CASELRGTGELFF
v_call: TRBV29-1; d_call: TRBD1; clone_size: -; j_call: TRBJ2-5; cdr3_nt: TGCAGCGTTGAAGACGACGGGACAGGGAAGGAGACCCAGTACTTC; cdr3_aa: CSVEDDGTGKETQYF
v_call: TRBV11-2; d_call: TRBD2; clone_size: -; j_call: TRBJ2-1; cdr3_nt: TGTGCCAGCAGCTCAGACCCGGGACTAGCGGGAGCCTACAATGAGCAGTTCTTC; cdr3_aa: CASSSDPGLAGAYNEQFF
v_call: TRBV20-1; d_call: -; clone_size: -; j_call: TRBJ1-5; cdr3_nt: TGCAGTGCTAGAGTAACGGGGGCAGGCAATCAGCCCCAGCATTTT; cdr3_aa: CSARVTGAGNQPQHF
v_call: TRBV7-2; d_call: -; clone_size: -; j_call: TRBJ1-5; cdr3_nt: TGTGCCAGCAGCTTAGTACAGGGCGGACAGCCCCAGCATTTT; cdr3_aa: CASSLVQGGQPQHF
v_call: TRBV11-1; d_call: TRBD2; clone_size: once; j_call: TRBJ2-4; cdr3_nt: TGTGCCAGCAGCTTAAGGGAACCGGGACTAGCGGGGGAGGTGATCGACATTCAGTACTTC; cdr3_aa: CASSLREPGLAGEVIDIQYF
v_call: TRBV7-4; d_call: -; clone_size: -; j_call: TRBJ2-7; cdr3_nt: TGTGCCAGCAGCTTAGACCTATCCTACGAGCAGTACTTC; cdr3_aa: CASSLDLSYEQYF
v_call: TRBV20-1; d_call: -; clone_size: -; j_call: TRBJ1-1; cdr3_nt: TGCAGTGCTCCAAACCCGGGGAACGCTGAAGCTTTCTTT; cdr3_aa: CSAPNPGNAEAFF